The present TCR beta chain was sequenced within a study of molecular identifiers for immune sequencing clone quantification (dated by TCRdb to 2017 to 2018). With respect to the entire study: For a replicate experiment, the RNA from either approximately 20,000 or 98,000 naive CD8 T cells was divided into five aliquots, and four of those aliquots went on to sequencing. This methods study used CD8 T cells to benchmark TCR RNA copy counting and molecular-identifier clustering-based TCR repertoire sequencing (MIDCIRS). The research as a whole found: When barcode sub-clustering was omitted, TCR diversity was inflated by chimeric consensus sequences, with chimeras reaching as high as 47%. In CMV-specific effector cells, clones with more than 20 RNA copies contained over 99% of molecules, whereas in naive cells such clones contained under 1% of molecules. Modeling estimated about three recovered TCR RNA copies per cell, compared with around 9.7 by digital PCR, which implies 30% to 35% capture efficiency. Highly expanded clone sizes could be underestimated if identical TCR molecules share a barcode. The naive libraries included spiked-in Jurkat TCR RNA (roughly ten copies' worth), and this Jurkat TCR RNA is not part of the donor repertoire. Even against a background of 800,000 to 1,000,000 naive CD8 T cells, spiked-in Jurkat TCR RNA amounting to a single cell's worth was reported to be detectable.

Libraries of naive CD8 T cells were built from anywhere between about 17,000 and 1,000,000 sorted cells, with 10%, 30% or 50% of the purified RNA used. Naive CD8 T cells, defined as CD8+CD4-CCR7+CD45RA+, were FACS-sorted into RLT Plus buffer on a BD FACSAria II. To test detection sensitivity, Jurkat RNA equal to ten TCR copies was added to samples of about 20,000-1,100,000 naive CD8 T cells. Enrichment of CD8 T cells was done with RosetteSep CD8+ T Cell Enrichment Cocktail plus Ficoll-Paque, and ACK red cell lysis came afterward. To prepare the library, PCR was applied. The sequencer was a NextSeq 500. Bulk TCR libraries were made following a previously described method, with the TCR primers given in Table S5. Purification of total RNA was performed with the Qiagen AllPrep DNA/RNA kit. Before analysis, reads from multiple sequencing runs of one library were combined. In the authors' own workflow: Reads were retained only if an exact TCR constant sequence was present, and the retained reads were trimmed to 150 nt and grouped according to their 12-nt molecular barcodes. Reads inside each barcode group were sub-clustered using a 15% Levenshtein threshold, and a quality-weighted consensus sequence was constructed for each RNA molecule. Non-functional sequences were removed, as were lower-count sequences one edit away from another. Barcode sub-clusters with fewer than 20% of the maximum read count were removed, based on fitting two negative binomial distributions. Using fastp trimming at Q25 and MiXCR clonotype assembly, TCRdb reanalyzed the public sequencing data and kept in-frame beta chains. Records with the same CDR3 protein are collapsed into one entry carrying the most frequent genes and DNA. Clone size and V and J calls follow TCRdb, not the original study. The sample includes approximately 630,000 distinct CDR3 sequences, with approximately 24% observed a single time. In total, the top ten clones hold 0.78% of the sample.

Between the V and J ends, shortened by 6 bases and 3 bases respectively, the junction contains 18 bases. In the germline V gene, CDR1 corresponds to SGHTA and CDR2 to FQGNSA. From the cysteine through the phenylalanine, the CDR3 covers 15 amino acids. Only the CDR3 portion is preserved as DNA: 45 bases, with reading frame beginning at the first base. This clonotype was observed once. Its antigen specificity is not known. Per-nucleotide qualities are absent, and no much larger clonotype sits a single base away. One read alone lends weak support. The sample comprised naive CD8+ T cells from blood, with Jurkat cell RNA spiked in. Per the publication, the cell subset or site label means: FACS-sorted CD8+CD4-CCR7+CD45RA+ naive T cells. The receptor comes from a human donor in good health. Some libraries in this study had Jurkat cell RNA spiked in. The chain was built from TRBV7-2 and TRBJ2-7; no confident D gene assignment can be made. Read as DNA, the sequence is TGTGCCAGCAGAAGCTATGAGCAGGAGATCTACGAGCAGTACTTC. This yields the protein CASRSYEQEIYEQYF.